This T cell receptor beta chain stems from a study of blood T cell repertoires in COVID-19. Living in about two dozen US areas, the participants were between roughly 18 and 89 years of age. Researchers sorted participants into cohorts using their self-reported clinical history. The V gene lost 5 bases and the J gene lost 3 bases, with 10 bases spanning the gap. CDR1 SEHNR and CDR2 FQNEAQ come from the germline V gene (reference sequence). This CDR3 region has 13 residues. Clones were read by immunoSEQ multiplex PCR, and TCRdb kept only the in-frame ones, dropping some. The table has 200,000 to 250,000 clones, roughly 85% seen once; the top ten hold approximately 9.6%.

The receptor comes from a woman between 45 and 60 years old with acute COVID-19. The sequencing input was PBMCs or T cells enriched from blood (not recorded which). The gene calls are TRBV7-9 and TRBJ1-1; D remains ambiguous. The CDR3 reads CASSDGGYTEAFF. The CDR3 DNA reads TGTGCCAGCAGCGACGGCGGATACACTGAAGCTTTCTTT.